The entry below describes one TCR beta chain. Its target is not known. Among the donors, all were healthy bone marrow donors. In germline, CDR1 is SGHRS, CDR2 YFSETQ. Trimming removed 0 bases at V and 1 base at J, with 16 bases between. The CDR3 totals 17 residues. The sample originates from a study of cytomegalovirus exposure and HLA in healthy donors. Study-wide points: Whilst most TCR sequences proved rare, a subset of public TCRs occurred across many donors. Later analysis found that TCR beta chains associated with HLA were more clonally expanded than other, equally common chains. An analysis was carried out later, and it reportedly showed fewer N-insertions in an Asian-associated ancestry cluster than the approximately 660-donor mean.

PCR employed 60 Vbeta and 13 Jbeta primers. Repertoires were generated with immunoSEQ multiplex PCR, while TCRdb's copy carries only in-frame clones and drops some. The repertoire holds 100,000 to 150,000 clones, with 80% as singletons. The source is a female donor in good health and CMV-seronegative. The rearrangement joins TRBV5-1 to TRBJ1-2, with a weak D call TRBD1 (5 bases). Sequencing used PBMCs. CDR3 DNA: TGCGCCAGCAGCTTGGCGTCGGGTACAGGAGTTAACTATGGCTACACCTTC. The encoded protein is CASSLASGTGVNYGYTF. The entire variable domain, with the rest obtained from reference TRBV5-1 and TRBJ1-2, is as follows: KAGVTQTPRYLIKTRGQQVTLSCSPISGHRSVSWYQQTPGQGLQFLFEYFSETQRNKGNFPGRFSGRQFSNSRSEMNVSTLELGDSALYLCASSLASGTGVNYGYTFGSGTRLTVV.